One sample yielded the 21 T cell receptor beta chains listed below, sequenced in a study of T cells in tumors after PD-1 blockade. Sequenced by immunoSEQ multiplex PCR; TCRdb stores in-frame clones only, minus some. The sample lists more than 40,000 clones; around four fifths were seen once. The sample here was PBMCs, taken before anti-PD-1 therapy. The source is a human donor with advanced basal cell or squamous cell carcinoma (not recorded which).

This clone has just one count. The chain carries TRBV5-1 and TRBJ2-1, with TRBD1 matching over 9 bases. This CDR3 spans 16 amino acids. V was pared by 1 base and J by 7 bases, with 9 bases of the junction left unmatched. The V gene's germline CDR1 is SGHRS and CDR2 YFSETQ. Here the CDR3 reads CASSLTPGQGGNEQFF. For the CDR3, the DNA is TGCGCCAGCAGCTTGACTCCGGGACAGGGAGGGAATGAGCAGTTCTTC.

The chain has TRBV28 and TRBJ1-2; 7 positions match TRBD1. Germline V gives CDR1 MDHEN, CDR2 SYDVKM. This CDR3 has 13 amino acids. With 5 bases clipped from V and 5 bases from J, the junction kept 5 bases outside the gene matches. CDR3 in DNA: TGTGCCAGCAGTATTGGGACAGCTTATGGCTACACCTTC. It codes for CASSIGTAYGYTF.

This chain links TRBV6-5 with TRBJ2-5, with 10 bases that match TRBD2. CDR3 length equals 15 residues. Trimming cost V 6 bases and J 3 bases; bases outside gene matches: 7. Germline CDR1 and CDR2: MNHEY and SVGAGI. The CDR3 DNA reads TGTGCCAGCAGGCGACTAGCGGGTTTAAAAGAGACCCAGTACTTC. It encodes CASRRLAGLKETQYF.

The chain has TRBV12-3 or TRBV12-4 and TRBJ1-3; 8 bases match TRBD1. There are 13 residues in the CDR3. After removal of 6 bases from V and 4 bases from J, the junction contained 2 bases not matched to a gene. The CDR3 sequence is CASRRQGGNTIYF. The CDR3 nucleotides are TGTGCCAGCAGAAGACAGGGGGGAAACACCATATATTTT.

The J gene is TRBJ1-1, the V gene TRBV11-3; TRBD1 agrees at 7 bases. With 3 bases clipped from V and 6 bases from J, the junction kept 7 bases outside the gene matches. Germline V gives CDR1 SGHNT, CDR2 YENEEA. This CDR3 is 14 amino acids long. The CDR3 sequence: CASSFRQGIAEAFF. The DNA of the CDR3 is TGTGCCAGCAGCTTTCGACAGGGCATAGCTGAAGCTTTCTTT.

This chain links TRBV7-9 with TRBJ2-5; D is possibly TRBD1 (5 bases). V was clipped by 6 bases and J by 2 bases, with 10 bases between them. The germline V gene has CDR1 SEHNR and CDR2 FQNEAQ (reference sequence). This CDR3 comprises 13 residues. CDR3 sequence: CASSPREQETQYF. For the CDR3, the DNA is TGTGCCAGCAGTCCCAGGGAACAAGAGACCCAGTACTTC.

The chain uses TRBV27 and TRBJ2-7; 7 bases fit TRBD2. The CDR3 consists of 18 residues. V trimming: 1 base; J trimming: 0 bases; junction bases outside the gene matches: 12. The germline CDR1 and CDR2 sequences are MNHEY and SMNVEV (reference sequence). The DNA of the CDR3 is TGTGCCAGCAGTTTATACGGGTGGGGAGGGCCCCACTCCTACGAGCAGTACTTC. Its protein is CASSLYGWGGPHSYEQYF.

The chain employs TRBV6-5 and TRBJ2-7; the match to TRBD1 covers 7 bases. The germline V gene encodes CDR1 MNHEY and CDR2 SVGAGI. This CDR3 has 13 residues. J gave up 3 bases and V 4 bases, and 3 bases lay outside the gene matches. The CDR3 is CASSSGQIYEQYF. The CDR3, as DNA: TGTGCCAGCAGTTCGGGACAGATCTACGAGCAGTACTTC.

The chain carries TRBV19 and TRBJ2-1; 9 positions match TRBD1. Germline V gives CDR1 LNHDA, CDR2 SQIVND (reference sequence). There are 15 residues in the CDR3. Trimming took 5 bases from V and 3 from J; bases not matched to a gene: 5. This CDR3 reads CASSPGTGNYNEQFF. DNA of the CDR3: TGTGCCAGTAGTCCCGGGACAGGGAACTACAATGAGCAGTTCTTC.

The chain combines TRBV18 with TRBJ2-7, with 8 bases aligning to TRBD1. CDR1 and CDR2 from the germline V gene are KGHSH and LQKENI. The CDR3 runs 14 residues. V lost 3 bases and J lost 3; bases outside the gene matches: 4. The CDR3 coding sequence is TGTGCCAGCTCACCTGCGGGACAGGACTACGAGCAGTACTTC. It is translated as CASSPAGQDYEQYF.

The chain links TRBV10-3 to TRBJ1-2; D unresolved. The CDR3 has 13 amino acids. The germline V and J ends were trimmed by 2 bases and 6 bases, with 10 bases remaining between them. Germline CDR1 ENHRY, CDR2 SYGVKD. The CDR3 loop is CAISETQRDGYTF. For the CDR3, the DNA is TGTGCCATCAGTGAGACCCAGCGAGATGGCTACACCTTC.

The chain joins TRBV3-1 (or the pseudogene TRBV3-2) to TRBJ1-6; D might be TRBD1 (5 bases). Between the trimmed V and J ends, which lost 7 bases and 0 bases, there was a span of 10 bases. The germline CDR1 and CDR2 sequences are LGHDT and YNNKEL (reference sequence). The CDR3 is 15 residues long. CDR3 sequence: CASKEGSSYNSPLHF. CDR3 DNA: TGTGCCAGCAAGGAGGGGAGCTCCTATAATTCACCCCTCCACTTT.

In regard to this clone: The same CDR3 also results from other DNA sequences found in this sample. CDR3 sequence reads: CASSFRAGHGYTF. The DNA for the CDR3 is TGTGCCAGCAGTTTCCGGGCCGGGCATGGCTACACCTTC. V gene TRBV12-3 or TRBV12-4 combines with J gene TRBJ1-2; unclear D gene. The CDR3 contains 13 residues. The V end lost 3 bases, the J end lost 6 bases, and 11 bases lay between the germline ends.

The chain carries TRBV6-1 and TRBJ2-3; 9 bases match TRBD2. Looked up from germline, CDR1 is MNHNS and CDR2 is SASEGT. This CDR3 is 16 amino acids long. Unmatched junction bases numbered 11, after V lost 4 bases and J lost 6 bases. The CDR3 DNA follows: TGTGCCAGCAGTGCCCGGCAACTAGCGGGCCTGGATACGCAGTATTTT. This encodes CASSARQLAGLDTQYF.

The rearrangement joins TRBV4-2 to TRBJ2-1; D unresolved. The V gene lost 0 bases and the J gene lost 6 bases, with 12 bases spanning the gap. The CDR3 contains 15 residues. Germline loops: CDR1 LGHNA, CDR2 YNFKEQ. This CDR3 is CASSQETNEGNEQFF. For the CDR3, the DNA is TGTGCCAGCAGCCAAGAAACAAACGAAGGCAATGAGCAGTTCTTC.

This chain links TRBV5-1 with TRBJ1-4; unclear D gene. Trimming left V 4 bases short and J 6 bases short, with 13 bases between. CDR3 size: 14 residues. Germline V gene data show CDR1 as SGHRS and CDR2 as YFSETQ. CDR3 residues: CASSPEVVDEKLFF. CDR3 coding DNA: TGCGCCAGCAGCCCGGAGGTTGTGGATGAAAAACTGTTTTTT.

The V gene is TRBV14, the J gene TRBJ2-1, with TRBD2 matching 10 bases. The CDR3 length is 15 residues. With 3 bases clipped from V and 7 bases from J, the junction kept 6 bases outside the gene matches. Germline V gene sequence: CDR1 SGHDN, CDR2 FVKESK. DNA of the CDR3: TGTGCCAGCAGCCAGCTAGCGGGGGCGGGGAATGAGCAGTTCTTC. Its translation is CASSQLAGAGNEQFF.

This chain joins TRBV12-5 and TRBJ1-3; D might be TRBD1 (6 bases). CDR3 length: 13 amino acids. Germline V gene data show CDR1 as LGHNT and CDR2 as FRNRAP. V was cut by 0 bases and J by 7 bases, with 7 bases left in between. CDR3 residues: CASGLVGGNTIYF. The CDR3 coding sequence is TGTGCTAGTGGTTTGGTAGGGGGTAACACCATATATTTT.

This chain links TRBV27 with TRBJ2-1; 11 nucleotides match TRBD2. This CDR3 is 15 amino acids long. V shed 2 bases, J shed 6 bases, and the junction held 3 bases outside the gene matches. Germline CDR1 MNHEY, CDR2 SMNVEV (reference sequence). The CDR3 region is CASSLASGGFNEQFF. The CDR3 DNA is TGTGCCAGCAGTTTAGCTAGCGGGGGGTTCAATGAGCAGTTCTTC.

This clone appeared a few times. The V and J genes are TRBV10-1 and TRBJ1-1; TRBD1 matches at 8 bases. The CDR3 loop spans 15 amino acids. The germline V gene encodes CDR1 WNHNN and CDR2 SYGVQD (reference sequence). Trimming cost V 8 bases and J 3 bases; bases outside gene matches: 11. CDR3 amino acids: CASARGQGADTEAFF. CDR3 sequence (DNA): TGCGCCAGCGCCCGAGGGCAGGGGGCGGACACTGAAGCTTTCTTT.

The count of this clone is one. The chain combines TRBV5-4 with TRBJ2-3; D gene uncertain. CDR3 length: 14 amino acids. V lost 5 bases, J lost 2 bases, and 12 bases lay in between. Germline CDR1 reads SGHNT; CDR2 reads YYREEE (reference sequence). CDR3 sequence: CASREEIITDTQYF. The CDR3 DNA sequence: TGTGCCAGCAGGGAAGAAATAATCACAGATACGCAGTATTTT.